This T cell receptor (beta chain) was captured by sequencing in a study of beta chain features in type 1 diabetes. The isolated RNA, all of it, was reverse transcribed, so expressed TCRB transcripts were what got sequenced. Data came from immunoSEQ multiplex PCR; TCRdb stores just in-frame clones and leaves some out. Of under 450,000 clones listed, approximately 15% are singletons. Trimming took 0 bases from V and 4 from J, leaving 9 bases between them. Germline assignment: CDR1 LNHNV and CDR2 YYDKDF (reference sequence). The CDR3 runs to 14 residues. This TCR was recovered from a man between 25 and 39 years old in good health. Sample: naive CD4+ T cells from blood. This rearrangement joins TRBV15 to TRBJ1-2; unclear D gene. As DNA, the CDR3 is TGTGCCACCAGCAGAGACCGAGATAGCTATGGCTACACCTTC. It codes for CATSRDRDSYGYTF.